This entry lists 11 T cell receptor beta chains sequenced from one sample in a study of T cell repertoires in cytomegalovirus infection. TCRdb used MiXCR to reprocess the reads, holding one entry per CDR3 protein. The sample contains under 300,000 distinct CDR3 sequences, 17% of which appear only once. Source material: CD8+ T cells from PBMCs. The receptor source for this set is a human donor in good health (CMV status not recorded). Some clones in this sample may be carry-over from other donors' samples.

This clonotype was detected ten times or more. The V call is TRBV2, the J call TRBJ1-3, with 8 bases matching TRBD1. Germline CDR1 reads SNHLY; CDR2 reads FYNNEI. With 6 bases clipped from V and 5 bases from J, the junction kept 9 bases outside the gene matches. The CDR3 has 15 amino acids. Written as DNA, the CDR3 is TGTGCCAGCAGCGAGACAGGGGTAGGAAGAAACACCATATATTTT. Translating it yields CASSETGVGRNTIYF.

This clonotype came up a few times. This chain uses TRBV10-3 with TRBJ2-2, with 7 bases that match TRBD1. The CDR3 sequence is 15 residues long. Trimming took 11 bases from V and 1 from J; bases not matched to a gene: 10. CDR1 is ENHRY, CDR2 SYGVKD, per germline. CDR3 region: CAASTGTVNTGELFF. The CDR3 DNA sequence: TGTGCCGCCAGCACCGGGACAGTGAACACCGGGGAGCTGTTTTTT.

This clonotype showed up many times. The genes are TRBV19 and TRBJ1-2, with a tentative D call TRBD1 (5 bases). The germline CDR1 and CDR2 sequences are LNHDA and SQIVND (reference sequence). The CDR3 consists of 10 residues. The V end lost 10 bases, the J end lost 7 bases, and 10 bases lay between the germline ends. CDR3 protein: CATRTTGYTF. CDR3 DNA sequence: TGTGCCACAAGGACAACTGGCTACACCTTC.

This clonotype was seen just once. The J gene is TRBJ2-7, the V gene TRBV27; D not certain. The CDR3 loop spans 17 amino acids. Trimming removed 6 bases from V and 3 bases from J, with 24 bases in between. Germline values: CDR1 MNHEY, CDR2 SMNVEV (reference sequence). The CDR3 DNA is TGTGCCAGCAGAACGACGGACGGAGCCTTGGATCTCTACGAGCAGTACTTC. Amino acid sequence: CASRTTDGALDLYEQYF.

The chain carries TRBV15 and TRBJ2-1; D is tentatively TRBD1 or TRBD2 (5 bases each). Germline lookup yields CDR1 LNHNV and CDR2 YYDKDF (reference sequence). Trimming cost V 5 bases and J 7 bases, with 9 bases left between them. This CDR3 comprises 12 residues. This CDR3 is CATSGGVNEQFF. In DNA form, the CDR3 reads TGTGCCACCAGCGGGGGAGTAAATGAGCAGTTCTTC.

This clonotype was detected ten times or more. The CDR3 DNA reads as TGTGCCAGCAGCCCTAGGCGGGAGAGCTCCTACAATGAGCAGTTCTTC. Translated: CASSPRRESSYNEQFF. The V call is TRBV7-9, the J call TRBJ2-1; 7 nucleotides line up with TRBD2. Germline assignment: CDR1 SEHNR and CDR2 FQNEAQ (reference sequence). Trimming removed 5 bases from V and 0 bases from J; junction bases left unmatched: 7. The CDR3 totals 16 residues.

This clonotype was seen repeatedly, ten times or more. CDR3 region: CASSSIRERGTGELFF. CDR3 nucleotides: TGTGCCAGCAGCTCAATCCGGGAACGGGGCACCGGGGAGCTGTTTTTT. This chain joins TRBV7-2 and TRBJ2-2, with D possibly matching TRBD2 (5 bases). In germline, CDR1 is SGHTA, CDR2 FQGNSA. The V and J ends lost 4 bases and 4 bases respectively, with 16 bases between them. The CDR3 has 16 amino acids.

This clonotype has at least ten counts. The chain joins TRBV28 to TRBJ1-2; maybe TRBD1 (5 bases). The V gene lost 5 bases and the J gene lost 4 bases, with 11 bases spanning the gap. The CDR3 contains 13 residues. Germline lookup yields CDR1 MDHEN and CDR2 SYDVKM. CDR3 sequence (DNA): TGTGCCAGCAGTCCTAGGACAAGCTATGGCTACACCTTC. This gives the protein CASSPRTSYGYTF.

The chain is built from TRBV29-1 and TRBJ2-1; TRBD2 might be the D (5 bases). The V gene's germline CDR1 is SQVTM and CDR2 ANQGSEA. V lost 3 bases to trimming and J lost 6 bases, with 9 bases between them. The CDR3 loop spans 12 amino acids. Here the CDR3 DNA reads TGCAGCGTTGAGAGTGGAGGCAATGAGCAGTTCTTC. Translated, it gives CSVESGGNEQFF.

The chain links TRBV15 to TRBJ2-5; 10 bases fit TRBD1. Losses at the gene ends were 4 bases for V and 5 bases for J; bases not matched to a gene: 16. CDR3 size: 18 residues. Germline CDR1 and CDR2: LNHNV and YYDKDF (reference sequence). CDR3 loop: CATSIWTGGPEGWETQYF. The CDR3 DNA reads as TGTGCCACCAGCATTTGGACAGGGGGGCCAGAGGGCTGGGAGACCCAGTACTTC.

This clonotype was seen ten or more times. For the CDR3, the DNA is TGTGCCAGCAGCCGGGACAGGGTGTACGAGCAGTACTTC. As protein: CASSRDRVYEQYF. The rearrangement links TRBV7-2 to TRBJ2-7; TRBD1 agrees at 9 bases. V lost 5 bases, J lost 4 bases, and 3 bases stayed unmatched. The CDR3 sequence is 13 residues long. The germline CDR1 and CDR2 sequences are SGHTA and FQGNSA. The entire variable domain, with the rest obtained from reference TRBV7-2 and TRBJ2-7, is as follows: GAGVSQSPSNKVTEKGKDVELRCDPISGHTALYWYRQSLGQGLEFLIYFQGNSAPDKSGLPSDRFSAERTGGSVSTLTIQRTQQEDSAVYLCASSRDRVYEQYFGPGTRLTVT.